This T cell receptor beta chain derives from a study of radiotherapy plus CTLA-4 blockade in lung cancer (dated by TCRdb to 2016 to 2019). About the full investigation: Objective responses occurred in 15% to 20% of enrolled patients, and 31% achieved disease control. The study at large found these results: After treatment with radiotherapy and ipilimumab, TCR clones that originated in tumors expanded in peripheral blood. Increased serum interferon-beta after radiation, together with early dynamic changes in blood T cell clones, were reported to be the strongest predictors of response.

V lost 4 bases and J lost 9 bases, and the count of bases not matched to a germline gene is 8. Measured from the cysteine to the phenylalanine, the CDR3 is 15 residues long. Left in the record is the CDR3 DNA by itself, 45 bases read in frame from the first base. CDR1 MNHNY and CDR2 SVGAGI were looked up in the germline V gene (reference sequence). Libraries were built with the immunoSEQ multiplex PCR assay. This is the immuneACCESS table as TCRdb keeps it, with only in-frame sequences that have V and J called. A part of the clones is gone; compared with another copy, unresolved V genes explain less than half, and the rest is unexplained. A total of over 100,000 clones appear in this sample, 85% to 90% of them only once. More than 6.5% of the sample comes from the top ten. The study evaluated CTLA-4 blockade (ipilimumab) given together with focal radiation therapy in patients who had chemo-refractory metastatic non-small-cell lung cancer.

A word on this clone: Its antigen specificity is not known. Qualities for individual bases were not recorded, and no much larger clone is one base off.

Sample: peripheral blood, taken from a patient treated with radiotherapy plus ipilimumab. The source of this sequence is a human donor with non-small cell lung cancer that progressed on radiotherapy plus ipilimumab. The chain joins TRBV6-6 to TRBJ2-1; the central 11 bases match TRBD2. The nucleotides are TGTGCCAGCAGTTCTTTACTAGCGGGAGTAGGTGAGCAGTTCTTC. Its product reads: CASSSLLAGVGEQFF.